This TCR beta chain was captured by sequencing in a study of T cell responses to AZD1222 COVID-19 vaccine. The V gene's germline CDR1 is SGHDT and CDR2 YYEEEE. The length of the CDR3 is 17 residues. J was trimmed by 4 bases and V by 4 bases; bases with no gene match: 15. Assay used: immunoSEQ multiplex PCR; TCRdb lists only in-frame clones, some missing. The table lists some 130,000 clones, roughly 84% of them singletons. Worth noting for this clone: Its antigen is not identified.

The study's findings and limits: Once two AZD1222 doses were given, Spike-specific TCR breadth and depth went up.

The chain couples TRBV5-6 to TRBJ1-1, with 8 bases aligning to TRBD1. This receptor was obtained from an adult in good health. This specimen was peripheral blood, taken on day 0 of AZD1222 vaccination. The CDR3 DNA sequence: TGTGCCAGCAGCCCACCGACAGGGGCTGAGTTGGCCACTGAAGCTTTCTTT. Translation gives CASSPPTGAELATEAFF. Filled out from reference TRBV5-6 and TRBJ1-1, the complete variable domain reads DAGVTQSPTHLIKTRGQQVTLRCSPKSGHDTVSWYQQALGQGPQFIFQYYEEEERQRGNFPDRFSGHQFPNYSSELNVNALLLGDSALYLCASSPPTGAELATEAFFGQGTRLTVV.